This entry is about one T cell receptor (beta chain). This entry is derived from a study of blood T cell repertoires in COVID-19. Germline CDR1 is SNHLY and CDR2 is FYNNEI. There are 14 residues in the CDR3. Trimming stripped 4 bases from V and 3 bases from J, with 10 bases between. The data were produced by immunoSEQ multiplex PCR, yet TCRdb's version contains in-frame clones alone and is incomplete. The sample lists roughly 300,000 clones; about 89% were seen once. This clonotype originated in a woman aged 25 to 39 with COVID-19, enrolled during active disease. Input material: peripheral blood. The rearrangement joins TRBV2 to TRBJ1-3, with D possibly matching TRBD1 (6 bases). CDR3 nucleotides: TGTGCCAGCAGTGTACAGGGTGGTGGAAACACCATATATTTT. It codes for CASSVQGGGNTIYF.